This TCR beta chain comes out of a study of T cell repertoires in cytomegalovirus infection. The CDR3 totals 15 residues. CDR1 is SGHVS and CDR2 is FQNEAQ in the germline V gene. Losses at the gene ends were 5 bases for V and 3 bases for J; bases not matched to a gene: 10. From the reads, TCRdb called clonotypes with MiXCR, one entry per CDR3 protein. The sample carries roughly 570,000 distinct CDR3 sequences, roughly 42% recorded once. In its sample, this clonotype was seen a few times. What it binds is unknown. General study results and limits: Identification of carriers of CMV plus the relevant HLA was performed using cumulative public TCR beta family frequency. It was HLA-C-restricted CMV-specific TCR beta clonotypes that dominated the response ex vivo.

The receptor was derived from a human donor in good health (CMV status not recorded). Some clones in this sample may be carry-over from other donors' samples. The sample in question was cultured PBMCs, obtained from culture after CMV antigen stimulation. V usage is TRBV7-8 and J usage is TRBJ2-7, with 7 bases fitting TRBD1. The CDR3 region is CASSRRRTGGYEQYF. Written as DNA, the CDR3 is TGTGCCAGCAGCCGTCGCAGGACAGGCGGCTACGAGCAGTACTTC.